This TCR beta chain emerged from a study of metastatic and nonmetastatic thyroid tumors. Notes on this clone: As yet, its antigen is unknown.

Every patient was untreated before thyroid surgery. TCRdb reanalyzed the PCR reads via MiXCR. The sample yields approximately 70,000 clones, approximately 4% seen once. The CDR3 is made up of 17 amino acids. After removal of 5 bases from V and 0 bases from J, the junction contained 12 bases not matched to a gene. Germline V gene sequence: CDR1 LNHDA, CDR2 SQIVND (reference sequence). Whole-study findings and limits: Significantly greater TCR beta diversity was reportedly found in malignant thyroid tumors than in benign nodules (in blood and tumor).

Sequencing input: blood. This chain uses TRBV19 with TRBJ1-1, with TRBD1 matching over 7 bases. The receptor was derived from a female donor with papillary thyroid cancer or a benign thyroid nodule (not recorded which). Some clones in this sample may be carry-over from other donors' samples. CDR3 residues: CASSPWDSRSVNTEAFF. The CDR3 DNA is TGTGCCAGTAGTCCCTGGGACAGCCGAAGTGTGAACACTGAAGCTTTCTTT.